The source of this T cell receptor (beta chain) is a study of blood T cell repertoires in COVID-19. Trimming took 2 bases from V and 3 from J, leaving 14 bases between them. Germline-derived CDR1 and CDR2 are LGHDT and YNNKEL (reference sequence). The CDR3 sequence is 16 residues long. Here immunoSEQ multiplex PCR was the method, and the copy in TCRdb shows in-frame clones only, minus some. Among about 100,000 clones listed, around 73% were seen once. Sequencing used peripheral blood. The TCR comes from a man between 60 and 75 years old with active or convalescent COVID-19. The chain couples TRBV3-1 (or the pseudogene TRBV3-2) to TRBJ2-4; possibly TRBD2 for D (5 bases). CDR3 loop: CASSQPSRAGKNIQYF. The CDR3 DNA is TGTGCCAGCAGCCAACCAAGCCGCGCGGGCAAAAACATTCAGTACTTC.